This T cell receptor (beta chain) stems from a study of blood T cell repertoires in COVID-19. Overall study context: The United States, Italy and Spain provided the acute and convalescent COVID-19 samples. PBMCs, B-cell-depleted T cells, or T cells were the source of the cDNA or gDNA that made up the material.

Per the study methods: Amplification of reference gene primers was used by the study to estimate nucleated cell counts. Profiled with immunoSEQ multiplex PCR; TCRdb holds only in-frame clones, not every one. Clone size and V and J calls were adopted from that table, with D and trimming inferred from the DNA. Of approximately 67,000 clones listed, approximately 88% are singletons. There are 14 residues in the CDR3. Per the germline V gene, CDR1 is SGHRS and CDR2 is YFSETQ. V gave up 4 bases and J gave up 0 bases, with 7 bases separating them. This receptor was taken from a woman aged 80 or over with acute or convalescent COVID-19. This rearrangement joins TRBV5-1 to TRBJ2-2; D unresolved. Sequencing was carried out using peripheral blood. The CDR3 loop reads CASSRQTNTGELFF. CDR3 nucleotide sequence: TGCGCCAGCAGCCGCCAGACGAACACCGGGGAGCTGTTTTTT.